This T cell receptor (beta chain) was identified in a study of cytomegalovirus exposure and HLA in healthy donors. V shed 6 bases and J 3 bases; nucleotides not matched to a gene: 7. CDR3 length: 15 amino acids. Per the germline V gene, CDR1 is MDHEN and CDR2 is SYDVKM. Sequencing used immunoSEQ multiplex PCR; TCRdb keeps in-frame clones, though not all of them. Found here are approximately 200,000 clones, 75% to 90% of them singletons; the top ten hold more than 6.5%. The TCR sequence derives from a young man in good health and CMV-seropositive. This chain links TRBV28 with TRBJ1-5, with 8 bases identical to TRBD1. Specimen: PBMCs. The CDR3 DNA sequence: TGTGCCAGCAGCTCGACAGGGGTTATCAATCAGCCCCAGCATTTT. This gives the protein CASSSTGVINQPQHF.